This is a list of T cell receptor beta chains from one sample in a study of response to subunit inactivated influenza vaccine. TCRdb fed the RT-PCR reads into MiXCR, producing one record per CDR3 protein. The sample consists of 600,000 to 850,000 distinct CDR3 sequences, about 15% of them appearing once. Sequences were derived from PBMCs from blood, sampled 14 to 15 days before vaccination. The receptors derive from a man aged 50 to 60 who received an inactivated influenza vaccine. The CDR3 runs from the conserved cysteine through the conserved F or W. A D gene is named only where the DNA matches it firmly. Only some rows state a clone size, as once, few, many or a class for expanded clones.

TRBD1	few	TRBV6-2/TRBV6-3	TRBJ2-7	CASSYSRTGRTYNYEQYF	TGTGCCAGCAGTTACTCCCGGACAGGACGAACTTACAACTACGAGCAGTACTTC
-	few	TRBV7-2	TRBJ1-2	CASSLEIPGYTF	TGTGCCAGCAGCTTAGAAATACCGGGCTACACCTTC
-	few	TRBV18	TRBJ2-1	CASSRLADEQFF	TGTGCCAGCTCGCGTCTAGCCGACGAACAGTTCTTC
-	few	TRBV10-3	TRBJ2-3	CAIRSGSSSTDTQYF	TGTGCCATCAGGTCCGGGTCCTCAAGCACAGATACGCAGTATTTT
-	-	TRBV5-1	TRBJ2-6	CASSLRTARSGANVLTF	TGCGCCAGCAGCTTGAGAACGGCCCGCTCTGGGGCCAACGTCCTGACTTTC
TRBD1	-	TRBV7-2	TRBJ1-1	CASSLLQGGTEAFF	TGTGCCAGCAGCTTACTCCAGGGGGGTACTGAAGCTTTCTTT
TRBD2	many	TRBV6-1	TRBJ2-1	CASSATSGLGTNEQFF	TGTGCCAGCAGTGCAACCTCGGGACTAGGAACCAATGAGCAGTTCTTC
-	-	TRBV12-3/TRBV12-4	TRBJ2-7	CASSFSRNEQYF	TGTGCCAGCAGTTTTTCCCGGAACGAGCAGTACTTC
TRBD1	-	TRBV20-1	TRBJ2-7	CSASTGTGLYEQYF	TGCAGTGCTAGCACCGGGACAGGGCTCTACGAGCAGTACTTC
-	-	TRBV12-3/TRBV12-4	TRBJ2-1	CASSPDFSGEQFF	TGTGCCAGCAGCCCGGACTTCTCGGGGGAGCAGTTCTTC
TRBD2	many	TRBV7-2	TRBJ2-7	CASSLEVGREQYF	TGTGCCAGCAGCTTAGAGGTCGGGAGGGAGCAGTACTTC
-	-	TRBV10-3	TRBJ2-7	CAIASFGTNYEQYF	TGTGCCATTGCCTCTTTCGGGACGAACTACGAGCAGTACTTC